A single T cell receptor (beta chain) is shown here with its context. The antigen is undetermined. This record comes from a study of cytomegalovirus exposure and HLA in healthy donors. The study's findings and limits: In presence/absence analyses, roughly uniform sequencing depth across donors was assumed. Earlier findings revealed that most TCR beta V segments proved productive either about 90% or about 30% of the time. Compared with the roughly 730-donor mean, an Asian-associated ancestry cluster reportedly had fewer N-insertions, according to a later analysis.

PCR primers comprised 60 Vbeta and 13 Jbeta primers. Authors' methods: In a later analysis, 80 million to 100 million unique TCR beta chains included roughly 11 million shared by two or more donors. Sequencing was performed with immunoSEQ multiplex PCR; in TCRdb, only in-frame clones are kept and a portion is missing. The V and J calls and clone size come from that table; D and trimming were worked out from the DNA. The repertoire holds hundreds of thousands of clones, approximately 90% seen once, with 2% to 3% in the top ten. The clonotype comes from a woman aged 18-29 years in good health and CMV-seronegative. The sample taken for sequencing was PBMCs.

The CDR3 sequence is CASDLLDSPQETQYF. CDR3 DNA sequence: TGTGCCAGCGACCTACTTGACAGTCCCCAAGAGACCCAGTACTTC. This rearrangement joins TRBV6-1 to TRBJ2-5, with D possibly matching TRBD1 (5 bases). The V and J ends lost 8 bases and 1 base respectively, with 17 bases between them. This CDR3 comprises 15 residues. The germline gives CDR1 MNHNS, CDR2 SASEGT.